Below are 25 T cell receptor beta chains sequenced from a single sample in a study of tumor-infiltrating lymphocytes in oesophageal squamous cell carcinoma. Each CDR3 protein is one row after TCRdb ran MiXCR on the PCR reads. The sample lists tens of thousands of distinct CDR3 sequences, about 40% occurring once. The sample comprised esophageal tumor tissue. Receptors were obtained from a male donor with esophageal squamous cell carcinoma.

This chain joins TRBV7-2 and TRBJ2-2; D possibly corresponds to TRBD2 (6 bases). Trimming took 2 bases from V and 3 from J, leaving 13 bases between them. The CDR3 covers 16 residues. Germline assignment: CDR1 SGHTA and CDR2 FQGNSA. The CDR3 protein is CASSLFPTRYTGELFF. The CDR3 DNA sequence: TGTGCCAGCAGCTTATTCCCGACTAGATACACCGGGGAGCTGTTTTTT.

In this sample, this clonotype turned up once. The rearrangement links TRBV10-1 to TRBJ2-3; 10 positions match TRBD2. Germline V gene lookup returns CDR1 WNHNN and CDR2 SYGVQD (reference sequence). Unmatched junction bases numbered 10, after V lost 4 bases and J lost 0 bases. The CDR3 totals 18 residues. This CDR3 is CASSGSGRAIFSTDTQYF. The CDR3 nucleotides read TGCGCCAGCAGTGGGAGCGGGAGGGCCATTTTTAGCACAGATACGCAGTATTTT.

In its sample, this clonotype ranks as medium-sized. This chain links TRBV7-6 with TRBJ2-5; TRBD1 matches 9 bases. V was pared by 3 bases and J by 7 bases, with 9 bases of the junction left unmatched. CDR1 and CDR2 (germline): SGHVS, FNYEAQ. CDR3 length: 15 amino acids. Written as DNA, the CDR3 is TGTGCCAGCAGCTTTTACGGAACGGACAGGGGGACCCAGTACTTC. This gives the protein CASSFYGTDRGTQYF.

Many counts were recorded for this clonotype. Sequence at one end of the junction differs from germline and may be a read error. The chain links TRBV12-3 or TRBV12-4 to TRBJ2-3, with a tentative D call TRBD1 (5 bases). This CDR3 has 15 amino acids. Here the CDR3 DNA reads TGTGCCAGCAGTTTAGGGAGTTGGGGCACAAATACGCAGTATTTT. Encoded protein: CASSLGSWGTNTQYF.

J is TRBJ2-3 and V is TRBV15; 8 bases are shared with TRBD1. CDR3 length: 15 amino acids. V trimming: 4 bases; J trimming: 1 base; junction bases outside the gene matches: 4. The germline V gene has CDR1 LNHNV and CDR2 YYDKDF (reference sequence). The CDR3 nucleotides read TGTGCCACCAGCACAAAACAGGGGGGCACAGATACGCAGTATTTT. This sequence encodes CATSTKQGGTDTQYF.

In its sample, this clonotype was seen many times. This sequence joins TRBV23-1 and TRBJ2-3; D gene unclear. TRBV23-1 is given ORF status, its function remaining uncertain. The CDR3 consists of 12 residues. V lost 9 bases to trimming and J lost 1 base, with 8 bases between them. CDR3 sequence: CARDRGTDTQYF. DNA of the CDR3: TGCGCCAGAGATAGGGGCACAGATACGCAGTATTTT.

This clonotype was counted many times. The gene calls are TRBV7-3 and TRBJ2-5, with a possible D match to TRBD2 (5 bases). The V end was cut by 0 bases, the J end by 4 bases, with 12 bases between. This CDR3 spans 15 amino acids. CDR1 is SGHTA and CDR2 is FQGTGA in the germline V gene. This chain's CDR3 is CASSLTGVSRETQYF. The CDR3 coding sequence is TGTGCCAGCAGCTTAACCGGGGTATCGAGAGAGACCCAGTACTTC.

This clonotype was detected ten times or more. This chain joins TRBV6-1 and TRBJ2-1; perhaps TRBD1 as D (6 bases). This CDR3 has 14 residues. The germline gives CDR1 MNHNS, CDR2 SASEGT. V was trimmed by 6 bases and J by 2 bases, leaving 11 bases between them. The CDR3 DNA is TGTGCCAGCAGGGTCGGGACAACCTACAATGAGCAGTTCTTC. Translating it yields CASRVGTTYNEQFF.

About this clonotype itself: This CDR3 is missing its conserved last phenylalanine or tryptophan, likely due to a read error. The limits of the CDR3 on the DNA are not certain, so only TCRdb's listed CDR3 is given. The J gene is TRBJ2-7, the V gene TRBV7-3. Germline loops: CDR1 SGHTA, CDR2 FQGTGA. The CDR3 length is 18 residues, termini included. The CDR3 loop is CASSPSVVSSYNEQYFGS.

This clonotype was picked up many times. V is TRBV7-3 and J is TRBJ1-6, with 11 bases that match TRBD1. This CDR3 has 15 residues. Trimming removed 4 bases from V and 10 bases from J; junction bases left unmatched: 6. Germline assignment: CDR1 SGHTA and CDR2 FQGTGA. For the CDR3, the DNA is TGTGCCAGCAGCTCAGTGGGACAGGGGGAATCACCCCTCCACTTT. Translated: CASSSVGQGESPLHF.

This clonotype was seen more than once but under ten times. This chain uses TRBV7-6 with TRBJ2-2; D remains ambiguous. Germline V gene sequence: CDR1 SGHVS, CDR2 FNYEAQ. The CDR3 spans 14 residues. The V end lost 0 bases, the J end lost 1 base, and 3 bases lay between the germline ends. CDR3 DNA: TGTGCCAGCAGCTTAGCGCAGAACACCGGGGAGCTGTTTTTT. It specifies CASSLAQNTGELFF.

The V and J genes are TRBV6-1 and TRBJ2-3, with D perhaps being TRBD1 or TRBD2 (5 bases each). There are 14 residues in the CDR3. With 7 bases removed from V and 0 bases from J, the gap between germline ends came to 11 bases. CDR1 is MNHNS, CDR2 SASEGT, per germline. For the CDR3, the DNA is TGTGCCAGCACCCGGGGCGGGAGCACAGATACGCAGTATTTT. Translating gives CASTRGGSTDTQYF.

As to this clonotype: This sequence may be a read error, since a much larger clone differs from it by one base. Written as DNA, the CDR3 is TGTGCCAGCGCCCAGGGGGGGGCCCACGAGCAGTTCTTC. Amino acids: CASAQGGAHEQFF. V is TRBV28 and J is TRBJ2-4; either TRBD1 or TRBD2 may fit D (7 bases each). The J call may be in error: the DNA end matches TRBJ2-1 better. The CDR3 length is 13 residues. CDR1 and CDR2 from the germline V gene are MDHEN and SYDVKM.

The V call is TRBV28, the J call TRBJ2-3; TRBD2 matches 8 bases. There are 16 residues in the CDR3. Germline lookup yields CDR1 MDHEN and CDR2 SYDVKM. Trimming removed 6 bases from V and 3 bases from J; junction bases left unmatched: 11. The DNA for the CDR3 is TGTGCCAGCAGCTATAGCGGGGCCTCGAGGACAGATACGCAGTATTTT. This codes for CASSYSGASRTDTQYF.

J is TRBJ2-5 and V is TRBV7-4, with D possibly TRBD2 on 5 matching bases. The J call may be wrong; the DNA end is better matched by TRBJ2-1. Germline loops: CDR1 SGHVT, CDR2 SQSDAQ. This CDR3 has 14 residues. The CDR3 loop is CASSSSGNYNEQFF. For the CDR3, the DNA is TGTGCCAGCAGCTCCAGCGGAAACTACAATGAGCAGTTCTTC.

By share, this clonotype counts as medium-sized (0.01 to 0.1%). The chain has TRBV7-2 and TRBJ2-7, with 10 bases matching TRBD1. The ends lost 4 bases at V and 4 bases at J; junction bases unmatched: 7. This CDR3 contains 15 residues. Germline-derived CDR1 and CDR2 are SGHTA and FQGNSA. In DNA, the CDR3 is TGTGCCAGCAGCTCCGGACAGGGGGTAATTTACGAGCAGTACTTC. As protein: CASSSGQGVIYEQYF.

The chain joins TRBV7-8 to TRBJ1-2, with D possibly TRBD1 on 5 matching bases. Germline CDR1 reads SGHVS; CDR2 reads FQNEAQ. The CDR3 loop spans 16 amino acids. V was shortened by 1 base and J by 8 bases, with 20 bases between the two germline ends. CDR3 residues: CASSLGGFRAGRGYTF. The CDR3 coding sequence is TGTGCCAGCAGCTTAGGGGGGTTTAGGGCAGGGCGGGGCTACACCTTC.

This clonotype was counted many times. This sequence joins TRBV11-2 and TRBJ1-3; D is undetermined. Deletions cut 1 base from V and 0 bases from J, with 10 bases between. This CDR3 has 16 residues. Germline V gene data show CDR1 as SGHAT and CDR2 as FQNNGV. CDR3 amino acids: CASSLAAGNSGNTIYF. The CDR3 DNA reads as TGTGCCAGCAGCTTAGCAGCCGGGAACTCTGGAAACACCATATATTTT.

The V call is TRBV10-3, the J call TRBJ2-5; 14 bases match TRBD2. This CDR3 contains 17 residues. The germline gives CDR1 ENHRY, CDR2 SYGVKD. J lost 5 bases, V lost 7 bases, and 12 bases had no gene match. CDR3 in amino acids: CAIKDGTSGGLPETQYF. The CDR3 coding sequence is TGTGCCATCAAAGATGGGACTAGCGGGGGCCTACCGGAGACCCAGTACTTC.

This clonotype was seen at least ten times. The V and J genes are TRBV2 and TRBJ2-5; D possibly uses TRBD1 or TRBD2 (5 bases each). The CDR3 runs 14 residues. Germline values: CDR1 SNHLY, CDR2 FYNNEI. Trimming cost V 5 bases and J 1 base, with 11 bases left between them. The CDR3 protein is CASSRRDGQETQYF. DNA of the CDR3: TGTGCCAGCAGTCGAAGGGACGGCCAAGAGACCCAGTACTTC.

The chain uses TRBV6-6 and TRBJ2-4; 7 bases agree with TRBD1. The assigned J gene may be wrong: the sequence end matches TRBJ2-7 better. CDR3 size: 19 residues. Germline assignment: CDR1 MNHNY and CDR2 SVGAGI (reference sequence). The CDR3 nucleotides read TGTGCCAGCAGTCCTATTATCACCCGGGACAGAGAAGCAAGCTACGAGCAGTACTTC. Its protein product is CASSPIITRDREASYEQYF.

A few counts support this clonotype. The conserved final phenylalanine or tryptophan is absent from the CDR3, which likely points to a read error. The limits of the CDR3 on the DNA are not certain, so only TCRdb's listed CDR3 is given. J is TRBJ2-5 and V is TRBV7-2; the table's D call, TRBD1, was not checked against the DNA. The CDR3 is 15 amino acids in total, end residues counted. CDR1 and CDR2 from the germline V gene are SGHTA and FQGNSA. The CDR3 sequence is CASSSDRNSPLHFGN.

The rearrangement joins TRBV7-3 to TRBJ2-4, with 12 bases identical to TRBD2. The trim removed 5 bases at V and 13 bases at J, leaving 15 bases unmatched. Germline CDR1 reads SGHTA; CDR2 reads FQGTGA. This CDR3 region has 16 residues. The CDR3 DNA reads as TGTGCCAGCAGCCCCACTAGCGGGAGGTGGGGCAATGAGCAGTACTTC. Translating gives CASSPTSGRWGNEQYF.

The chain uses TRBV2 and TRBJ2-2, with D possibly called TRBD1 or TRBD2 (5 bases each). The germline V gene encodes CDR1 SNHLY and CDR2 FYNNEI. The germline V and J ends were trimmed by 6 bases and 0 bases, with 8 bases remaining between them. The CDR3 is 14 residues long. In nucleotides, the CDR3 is TGTGCCAGCAGGGGGGTATCGAACACCGGGGAGCTGTTTTTT. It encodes CASRGVSNTGELFF.

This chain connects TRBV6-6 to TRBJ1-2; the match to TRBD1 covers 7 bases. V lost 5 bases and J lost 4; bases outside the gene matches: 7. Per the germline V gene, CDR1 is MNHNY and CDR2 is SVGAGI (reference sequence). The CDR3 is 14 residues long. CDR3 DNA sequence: TGTGCCAGCAGTGATCGCGGGACAGCCTATGGCTACACCTTC. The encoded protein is CASSDRGTAYGYTF.